The 12 T cell receptor beta chains in this list originate from one sample, sequenced in a study of T cell repertoires in cytomegalovirus infection. TCRdb recomputed calls from the reads with MiXCR, one row per CDR3 protein. The data contain around 440,000 distinct CDR3 sequences, 11% of them singletons. Sequencing was carried out using PBMCs. All receptors derive from a human donor in good health (CMV status not recorded). Some clones in this sample may be carry-over from other donors' samples.

As for this clonotype: A much larger clone is a single base away; this may be a read error. The chain has TRBV19 and TRBJ1-5, with D possibly matching TRBD1 (5 bases). The germline V gene has CDR1 LNHDA and CDR2 SQIVND (reference sequence). V was cut by 7 bases and J by 6 bases, with 19 bases left in between. The CDR3 loop spans 15 amino acids. The CDR3 DNA reads as TGTGCCAGTACGAGCCACGGGGCCCCAGTTCAGCCCCAGCATTTT. Amino acid sequence: CASTSHGAPVQPQHF.

This clonotype was seen a few times. The chain employs TRBV7-9 and TRBJ2-1; 10 bases fit TRBD2. Germline values: CDR1 SEHNR, CDR2 FQNEAQ (reference sequence). The trim removed 4 bases at V and 4 bases at J, leaving 10 bases unmatched. This CDR3 contains 17 residues. The CDR3 protein is CASSSPKLAGAYNEQFF. CDR3 nucleotides: TGTGCCAGCAGCTCACCTAAGCTAGCGGGGGCGTACAATGAGCAGTTCTTC.

This clonotype was observed at least ten times. The chain employs TRBV5-1 and TRBJ1-2; TRBD1 matches at 7 bases. The germline V gene has CDR1 SGHRS and CDR2 YFSETQ. The CDR3 totals 14 residues. The J segment lost 4 bases and the V segment lost 4 bases, leaving 7 bases of the junction unmatched. The CDR3 coding sequence is TGCGCCAGCAGCGCAGGACAGGCGAGCTATGGCTACACCTTC. Translation: CASSAGQASYGYTF.

This clonotype was observed at least ten times. The chain joins TRBV18 to TRBJ2-6; D is tentatively TRBD1 or TRBD2 (7 bases each). The CDR3 totals 17 residues. V was trimmed by 6 bases and J by 1 base, leaving 16 bases between them. Germline V lookup: CDR1 KGHSH, CDR2 LQKENI. CDR3: CASSQRGQTSGANVLTF. CDR3 DNA sequence: TGTGCCAGCTCTCAGCGGGGACAGACTTCTGGGGCCAACGTCCTGACTTTC. The full variable domain, rest sourced from reference TRBV18 and TRBJ2-6, is NAGVMQNPRHLVRRRGQEARLRCSPMKGHSHVYWYRQLPEEGLKFMVYLQKENIIDESGMPKERFSAEFPKEGPSILRIQQVVRGDSAAYFCASSQRGQTSGANVLTFGAGSRLTVL.

The chain uses TRBV27 and TRBJ1-6; TRBD1 agrees at 7 bases. Germline V CDR1 and CDR2: MNHEY, SMNVEV (reference sequence). This CDR3 region has 15 residues. Unmatched junction bases numbered 11, after V lost 5 bases and J lost 10 bases. For the CDR3, the DNA is TGTGCCAGCAGTACCCTAGATGGAGGGGGCTCACCCCTCCACTTT. This codes for CASSTLDGGGSPLHF.

This clonotype was detected ten times or more. V is TRBV12-3 or TRBV12-4 and J is TRBJ1-1, with D possibly TRBD1 on 5 matching bases. This CDR3 region has 11 residues. V lost 5 bases, J lost 8 bases, and 9 bases lay in between. CDR3 sequence (DNA): TGTGCCAGCAGTGACCGGGGGGAAGCTTTCTTT. It is translated as CASSDRGEAFF.

In this sample, this clonotype turned up many times. The V call is TRBV6-1, the J call TRBJ2-7; D perhaps matches TRBD2 (7 bases). The germline V gene has CDR1 MNHNS and CDR2 SASEGT. The V end was cut by 2 bases, the J end by 3 bases, with 14 bases between. The CDR3 sequence is 15 residues long. The CDR3 region has the DNA TGTGCCAGCAGTGAAAGGGGGGGGGGCTTCTACGAGCAGTACTTC. This translates into CASSERGGGFYEQYF.

This clonotype was counted ten times or more. The rearrangement links TRBV5-6 to TRBJ2-2; TRBD2 is a possible D gene (7 bases). Trimming shortened V by 3 bases and J by 6 bases, and 15 bases separated the two germline ends. This CDR3 contains 15 residues. Germline CDR1 reads SGHDT; CDR2 reads YYEEEE. DNA of the CDR3: TGTGCCAGCAGCTCGGAGGGGGGGGCCCCCGGGGAGCTGTTTTTT. It is translated as CASSSEGGAPGELFF. Drawing the rest from reference TRBV5-6 and TRBJ2-2, the complete variable domain is DAGVTQSPTHLIKTRGQQVTLRCSPKSGHDTVSWYQQALGQGPQFIFQYYEEEERQRGNFPDRFSGHQFPNYSSELNVNALLLGDSALYLCASSSEGGAPGELFFGEGSRLTVL.

This clonotype showed up many times. The CDR3 nucleotides read TGTGCCATCAGTGAGGAGACAGGTACCTACGAGCAGTACTTC. Protein: CAISEETGTYEQYF. This sequence joins TRBV10-3 and TRBJ2-7; perhaps TRBD1 as D (6 bases). CDR3 size: 14 residues. Germline lookup yields CDR1 ENHRY and CDR2 SYGVKD. Trimming cost V 2 bases and J 2 bases, with 10 bases left between them.

This clonotype was observed at least ten times. In nucleotides, the CDR3 is TGTGCCAGCAGTGAATGGACTAGCGGTAACTCGGGCAATGAGCAGTTCTTC. Its translation is CASSEWTSGNSGNEQFF. The chain links TRBV6-1 to TRBJ2-1; TRBD2 matches at 10 bases. The CDR3 has 17 amino acids. CDR1 and CDR2 (germline): MNHNS, SASEGT. Trimming cost V 2 bases and J 6 bases; bases outside gene matches: 10.

The genes are TRBV11-2 and TRBJ2-1, with no clear D. The CDR3 length is 12 residues. Trimming shortened V by 3 bases and J by 10 bases, and 10 bases separated the two germline ends. From germline, CDR1 is SGHAT and CDR2 FQNNGV. CDR3 amino acids: CASSFIQQEQFF. In nucleotides, the CDR3 is TGTGCCAGCAGCTTCATCCAGCAGGAGCAGTTCTTC.

This clonotype was counted ten times or more. The genes are TRBV2 and TRBJ1-1; D is unclear. The V end lost 4 bases, the J end lost 0 bases, and 9 bases lay between the germline ends. CDR3 size: 14 residues. Germline lookup yields CDR1 SNHLY and CDR2 FYNNEI. CDR3 sequence reads: CASSAEILNTEAFF. CDR3 DNA sequence: TGTGCCAGCAGTGCAGAGATCTTGAACACTGAAGCTTTCTTT.